This TCR beta chain was sequenced for a study of shared clonotypes between healthy human individuals. Overall study results and limits: In contrast to clonotypes shared by all four donors, non-shared clonotypes had lower generation probabilities.

In the original analysis: With immunoSEQ giving junction-only sequences and no quality scores, filtering differed. Sequencing was performed with immunoSEQ multiplex PCR; in TCRdb, only in-frame clones are kept and a portion is missing. V and J calls and clone size are copied from that table; D and trimming were computed from the DNA. The sample shows roughly 2.5 million clones, just over 90% of them seen only once. Details on this clone: Its antigen is undetermined.

Germline V gene sequence: CDR1 ENHRY, CDR2 SYGVKD. Trimming cost V 3 bases and J 8 bases, with 16 bases left between them. This CDR3 spans 15 amino acids. The chain uses TRBV10-3 and TRBJ1-4; tentative D call: TRBD1 (5 bases). This receptor was obtained from a man younger than 30 in good health. The sequenced material came from naive CD4+ T cells sorted from blood. This sample's subset: CD45RA+ positively selected. CDR3 amino acids: CAISDGHGQNEKLFF. The CDR3 DNA reads as TGTGCCATCAGTGACGGACATGGTCAGAACGAAAAACTGTTTTTT.